This T cell receptor (beta chain) was found in a study of T cell changes during pregnancy in multiple sclerosis. Repertoires were generated with immunoSEQ multiplex PCR, while TCRdb's copy carries only in-frame clones and drops some. In the table there are about 39,000 clones, 70% to 90% of which are singletons. This clone was picked up a small number of times. This CDR3 spans 15 amino acids. V was clipped by 3 bases and J by 4 bases, with 15 bases between them. In germline, CDR1 is MRHNA, CDR2 SNTAGT. The receptor comes from a female donor with multiple sclerosis, enrolled in a pregnancy study. Sequencing was performed on CD8+ T cells from peripheral blood mononuclear cells, taken in the first trimester of pregnancy. The V gene is TRBV6-4, the J gene TRBJ2-5; possibly TRBD2 for D (6 bases). CDR3 sequence reads: CASSESSGSRETQYF. Here the CDR3 DNA reads TGTGCCAGCAGTGAGTCGAGCGGGTCTCGAGAGACCCAGTACTTC.